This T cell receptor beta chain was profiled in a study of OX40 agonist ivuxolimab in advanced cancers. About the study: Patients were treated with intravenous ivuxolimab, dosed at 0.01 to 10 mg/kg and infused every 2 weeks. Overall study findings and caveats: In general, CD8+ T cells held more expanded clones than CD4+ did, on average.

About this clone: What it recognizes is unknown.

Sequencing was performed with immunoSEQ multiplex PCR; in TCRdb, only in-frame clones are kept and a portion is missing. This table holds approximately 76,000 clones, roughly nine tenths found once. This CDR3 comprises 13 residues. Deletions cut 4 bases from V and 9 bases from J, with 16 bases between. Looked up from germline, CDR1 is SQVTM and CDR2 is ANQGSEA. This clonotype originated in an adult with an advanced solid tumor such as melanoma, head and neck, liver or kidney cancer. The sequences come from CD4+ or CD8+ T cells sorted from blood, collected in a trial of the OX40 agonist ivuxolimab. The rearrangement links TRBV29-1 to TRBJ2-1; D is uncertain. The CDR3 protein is CSVGLSEFGEQFF. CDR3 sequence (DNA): TGCAGCGTTGGCCTATCCGAGTTTGGTGAGCAGTTCTTC.